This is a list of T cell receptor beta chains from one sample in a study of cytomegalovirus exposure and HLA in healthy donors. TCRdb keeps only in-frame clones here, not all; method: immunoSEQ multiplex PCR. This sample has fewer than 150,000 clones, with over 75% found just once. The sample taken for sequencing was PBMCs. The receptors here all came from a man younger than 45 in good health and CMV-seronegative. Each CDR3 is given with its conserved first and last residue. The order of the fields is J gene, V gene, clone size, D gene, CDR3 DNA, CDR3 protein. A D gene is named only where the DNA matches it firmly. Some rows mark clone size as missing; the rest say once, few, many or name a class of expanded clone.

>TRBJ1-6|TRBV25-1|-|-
TGTGCCAGCAGTGAACGGAATTCACCCCTCCACTTT
CASSERNSPLHF
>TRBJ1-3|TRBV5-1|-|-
TGCGCCAGCAGCTTGGATGGAGGGAAGGACACCATATATTTT
CASSLDGGKDTIYF
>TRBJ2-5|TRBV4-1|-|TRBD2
TGCGCCAGCAGCCAAGATGTCGGGACTAGGGAAGAGACCCAGTACTTC
CASSQDVGTREETQYF
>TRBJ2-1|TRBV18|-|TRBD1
TGTGCCAGCTCACCGCGGAATCAGGGGGACAATGAGCAGTTCTTC
CASSPRNQGDNEQFF
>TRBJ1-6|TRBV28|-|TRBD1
TGTGCCAGCAGCTTAGATAACGGGACAGGGAGACAATCACCCCTCCACTTT
CASSLDNGTGRQSPLHF
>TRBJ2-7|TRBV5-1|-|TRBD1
TGCGCCAGCAGCCACGGACAGGGGTACGAGCAGTACTTC
CASSHGQGYEQYF
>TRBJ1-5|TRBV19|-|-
TGTGCCAGTATCCCTCCAGGGGAAGGGGGACAGCCCCAGCATTTT
CASIPPGEGGQPQHF
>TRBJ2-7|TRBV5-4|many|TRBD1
TGTGCCAGCAGCTTATCCCGACAGGGCTCCTACGAGCAGTACTTC
CASSLSRQGSYEQYF
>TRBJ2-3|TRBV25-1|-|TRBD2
TGTGCCAGCAGTGAACAGAGGACTAGCGGGAGCACAGATACGCAGTATTTT
CASSEQRTSGSTDTQYF
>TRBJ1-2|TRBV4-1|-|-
TGCGCCAGCAGCCAAGATACCGGGATCTCAGGCTACACCTTC
CASSQDTGISGYTF
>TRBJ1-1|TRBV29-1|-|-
TGCAGCGTTAAGGGGTTTGCGGACACTGAAGCTTTCTTT
CSVKGFADTEAFF
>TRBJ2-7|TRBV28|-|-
TGTGCCAGCAGTATGGGGAGCTCCTACGAGCAGTACTTC
CASSMGSSYEQYF
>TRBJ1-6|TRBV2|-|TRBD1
TGTGCCAGCGGGGCGGACAGGCTCTTACCCCTCCACTTT
CASGADRLLPLHF